What follows is one TCR beta chain and its context. This clonotype was recorded at least ten times. Its antigen target is currently unknown. It has no much larger one-base neighbor in the sample; base qualities were not kept. Only healthy Caucasian donors were included. The twin cohort comprised three pairs of female monozygotic twins, all aged roughly 18 to 30 years. CD4+ and CD8+ T cell populations were isolated with positive isolation kits from Invitrogen. The protocol used for the library was 5' RACE. TCRdb names Illumina HiSeq 2000 as the instrument used. Template switching added a universal primer binding site, and the final cDNA carried a unique molecular identifier that allowed TCR cDNA molecules to be counted accurately. Specific primers in the conserved constant-segment region were used to synthesize first-strand cDNA for TCR alpha and beta chains. To control for contamination, every cDNA library carried two barcodes: a SMART-Mk sample barcode plus Illumina barcodes. TruSeq adapter sequences and Illumina sample barcodes were added in two successive PCR steps. The Illumina HiSeq platform was used with custom primers to sequence TCR alpha and beta cDNA libraries. From the authors' description of their analysis: MiGEC processed the raw reads to extract unique molecular identifiers, while MiXCR was used to determine the CDR3 positions. Recombination models were inferred per individual with the repgenHMM and IGoR tools using an EM algorithm. The tcR package in R was used for shared clonotype analysis, with sharing normalized by the product of cloneset sizes. Out-of-frame nonproductive sequences were analyzed to study raw recombination free of thymic and clonal selection effects. Using fastp at Q25 and MiXCR, TCRdb reprocessed the public reads and kept productive beta chains. All rows with the same CDR3 protein become a single entry with the most common DNA and genes. The V and J calls reflect TCRdb's pipeline rather than the authors' work. The sample has some 570,000 distinct CDR3 sequences on record, around 22% of them singletons. The top ten clones comprise 0.4% to 0.6% of the sample.

The data are from a study of identical twins (dated by TCRdb to 2015 to 2016). For the wider study: To test whether fetal clonotypes persist, this study deep-sequenced TCR alpha and beta repertoires from monozygotic twins, from unrelated adults of various ages, and from cord blood. To rule out contamination, replicate twin experiments were performed at different times with different library preparation protocols. Results and caveats for the whole study, not just this receptor: Fewer insertions were carried by abundant cord blood beta clonotypes, a similar but weaker trend appeared in young adult naive repertoires, and no such trend appeared in memory repertoires. Compared with coincidental sharing between unrelated individuals, an excess of low generation-probability sequences was observed among out-of-frame TCR alpha sequences shared between twins. A weaker excess of twin sharing was found in beta out-of-frame sequences because the signal-to-noise ratio was lowered by fewer shared sequences. Because the same donors could not be followed over many years, the conclusions relied on cross-sectional statistical analysis. Invariant T cells such as MAIT and iNKT could partly confound zero-insertion analyses, although diverse VJ usage argued against such confounding for most clonotypes. In monozygotic twins, recombination models systematically underestimated out-of-frame TCR alpha sharing, but the models matched the sharing seen between unrelated individuals.

V loses 8 bases, J loses 7 bases, and the germline ends lie 21 bases apart. The CDR3 numbers 14 residues from cysteine through phenylalanine. This entry keeps only the CDR3 DNA: 42 bases, framed from base 1. Reading the germline V gene (reference sequence) gives CDR1 DFQATT and CDR2 SNEGSKA. These same records also appear under a second study, on yellow fever vaccine responses in identical twins. As noted in the second study: The authors reported that the T cell response to vaccination in identical twins appeared partly convergent and partly personalized. In identical twins, the study followed T cell clones that responded to the vaccine with precision.

The V and J genes are TRBV20-1 and TRBJ2-1; TRBD2 is a weak D gene call, 5 bases matching. The sequence derives from a young woman in good health. Sequencing input: CD4+ T cells sorted from blood. The encoded CDR3 is CSLYMTSGWNEQFF. The DNA sequence follows: TGCAGTCTTTACATGACGAGCGGATGGAATGAGCAGTTCTTC.